Listed here are 5 T cell receptor beta chains from one sample, sequenced in a study of blood T cell repertoires in COVID-19. Produced via immunoSEQ multiplex PCR; TCRdb's table is partial and in-frame only. The table records 150,000 to 200,000 clones, 90% of them present only once. Sequencing was done on a sample of peripheral blood. The receptors derive from a man aged 50-60 years with acute or convalescent COVID-19.

The chain employs TRBV11-2 and TRBJ2-1; 10 bases are shared with TRBD2. This CDR3 contains 16 residues. Germline V lookup: CDR1 SGHAT, CDR2 FQNNGV. V dropped 2 bases and J dropped 6; count of bases not matched to a gene: 7. The CDR3 region has the DNA TGTGCCAGCAGCTTAAGGACTAGCGGACGGATCAATGAGCAGTTCTTC. Its protein product is CASSLRTSGRINEQFF.

This chain joins TRBV5-1 and TRBJ1-5, with no clear D. The CDR3 is 15 residues long. CDR1 and CDR2 (germline): SGHRS, YFSETQ. V lost 0 bases, J lost 3 bases, and 10 bases lay in between. The CDR3: CASSLGGEANQPQHF. The CDR3 region has the DNA TGCGCCAGCAGCTTGGGAGGTGAGGCCAATCAGCCCCAGCATTTT.

The genes are TRBV6-2 or TRBV6-3 and TRBJ2-7; D perhaps matches TRBD1 (7 bases). V was shortened by 3 bases and J by 1 base, with 13 bases between the two germline ends. Per the germline V gene, CDR1 is MNHEY and CDR2 is SVGEGT. The CDR3 has 15 residues. The CDR3 reads CASSYGGGWSYEQYV. The CDR3 DNA is TGTGCCAGCAGTTATGGAGGGGGCTGGTCCTACGAGCAGTACGTC.

This chain uses TRBV29-1 with TRBJ2-7, with D perhaps matching TRBD1 (5 bases). The CDR3 spans 11 residues. V lost 8 bases and J lost 0, with 8 bases in between. Germline V CDR1 and CDR2: SQVTM, ANQGSEA. For the CDR3, the DNA is TGCAGCACCAGGGACTCCTACGAGCAGTACTTC. It encodes CSTRDSYEQYF.

This chain links TRBV7-3 with TRBJ2-2; 13 bases agree with TRBD2. This CDR3 has 16 amino acids. Unmatched junction bases numbered 5, after V lost 4 bases and J lost 6 bases. Per germline, CDR1 SGHTA and CDR2 FQGTGA. CDR3 protein: CASSSWTSGGAGELFF. The CDR3 DNA reads as TGTGCCAGCAGCTCTTGGACTAGCGGGGGAGCCGGGGAGCTGTTTTTT.